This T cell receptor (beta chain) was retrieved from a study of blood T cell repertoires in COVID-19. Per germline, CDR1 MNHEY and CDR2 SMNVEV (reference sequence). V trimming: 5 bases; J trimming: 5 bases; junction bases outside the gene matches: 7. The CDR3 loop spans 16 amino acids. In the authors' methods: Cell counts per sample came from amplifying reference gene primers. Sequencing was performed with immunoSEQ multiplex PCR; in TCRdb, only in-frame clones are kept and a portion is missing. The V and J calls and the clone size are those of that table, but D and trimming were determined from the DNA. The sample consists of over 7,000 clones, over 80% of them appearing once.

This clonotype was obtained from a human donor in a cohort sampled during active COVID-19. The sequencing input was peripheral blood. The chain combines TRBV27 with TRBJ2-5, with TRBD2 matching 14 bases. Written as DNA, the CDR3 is TGTGCCAGCAGTCTAGGACTAGCGGGAGGTAGGGAGACCCAGTACTTC. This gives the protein CASSLGLAGGRETQYF.